This is a list of T cell receptor beta chains from one sample in a study of T cell changes during pregnancy in multiple sclerosis. TCRdb's copy holds only in-frame clones and misses some; the assay was immunoSEQ multiplex PCR. This sample carries about 89,000 clones, under 95% of them seen once, and the ten largest clones take more than 2%. The sample was peripheral blood, taken after pregnancy. These receptors were obtained from a female donor in good health, enrolled as a control in a pregnancy study. CDR3s leave out the opening cysteine and the closing phenylalanine or tryptophan. The D gene is left open where the match is weak.

D	V	CDR3
.	TRBV18	ASSAERGGGYT
TRBD1	TRBV13	ASSLGQGSYGYT
TRBD2	TRBV9	ASSGRRLAGRTDTQY
TRBD2	TRBV15	ATSIRLALSTDTQY
.	TRBV5-1	ASSLGATTGQETQY
TRBD2	TRBV6-1	ASSSSSGRADEQF
TRBD2	TRBV9	ASSPGTSNEQY
TRBD2	TRBV11-2	ASSQGTSLDEQY
.	TRBV25-1	ASSVLGEDEQF
.	TRBV10-1	ASSQITGFGGYT
TRBD1	TRBV6-5	ASSYWTGGSNEQF
.	TRBV19	ASSIAGPGNEKLF
TRBD2	TRBV9	ASSAAGLAGRNEQF
TRBD1	TRBV4-1	ASSHRDRAPDTQY
TRBD1	TRBV29-1	SVPDREVGYT
TRBD1	TRBV27	ASSFKGGPNEQF
.	TRBV25-1	ASSDGFHQPQH
TRBD2	TRBV4-2	ASSPAGGAATDTQY
.	TRBV9	ASSGEGSRSYEQY
.	TRBV7-9	ASSLGERTGELF
.	TRBV2	ASSGEENTEAF
.	TRBV5-1	ASSWGELQETQY
.	TRBV28	ASSLVGGVRNTEAF
TRBD1	TRBV7-8	ASSPNRDRVRMNTEAF
.	TRBV6-4	ASSAGESDTQY
.	TRBV4-1	ASSQEFAGPYEQY
.	TRBV6-5	ASSYLGRGPLIGYT
.	TRBV6-1	ASLQLNTGELF
TRBD1	TRBV18	ASSPGQVSYEQY
.	TRBV7-9	ASSLLGVQETQY
.	TRBV7-9	ASSHETRYDNEQF
.	TRBV2	ASGDGINYEQY
.	TRBV7-6	ASSQGNTEAF
.	TRBV7-7	ASSPGGGHGKLF
.	TRBV5-1	ASRTGLNQETQY
.	TRBV11-1	ASSLEQGANTEAF
.	TRBV21-1	ASNPSGGAYNEQF
TRBD2	TRBV19	ASSWLADYNEQF
TRBD2	TRBV7-2	ASSLFGGGETQY
TRBD2	TRBV5-1	ASSLLAASTDTQY
.	TRBV5-4	ASSFDSSQPQH
.	TRBV5-1	ASSLRGAGNQPQH
TRBD2	TRBV6-4	ASSDGLAGDYNEQF
.	TRBV18	ASSPSGGATTEAF
.	TRBV28	ASNKWPYQPQH
.	TRBV10-2	ASSPATGRNQPQH
.	TRBV6-5	ASSYDWEGYT
.	TRBV28	ASSLRGETQY
TRBD1	TRBV28	ASGTGASYEQY
TRBD1	TRBV6-1	ASSQGQGPYEQH
.	TRBV28	ASSPSETVEDTWSYGYT
TRBD1	TRBV28	ASSLLYRGRHEQY
TRBD1	TRBV5-4	ASSLGAGTGSYEQY